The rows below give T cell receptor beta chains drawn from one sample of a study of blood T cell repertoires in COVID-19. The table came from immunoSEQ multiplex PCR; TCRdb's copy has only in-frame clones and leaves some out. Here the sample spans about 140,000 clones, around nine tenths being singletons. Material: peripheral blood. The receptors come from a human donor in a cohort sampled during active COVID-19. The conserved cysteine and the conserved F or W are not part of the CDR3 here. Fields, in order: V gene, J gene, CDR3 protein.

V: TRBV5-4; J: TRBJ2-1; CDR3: ASTSWAGAAYNEQF
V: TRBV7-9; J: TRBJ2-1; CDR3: ASSPPGHSFSYNEQF
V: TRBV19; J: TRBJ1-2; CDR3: ASTPPRQAANYGYT
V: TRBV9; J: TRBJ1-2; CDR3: ASSVGRSSGYT
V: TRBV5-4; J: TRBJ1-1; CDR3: ASSFNAGRDTEAF
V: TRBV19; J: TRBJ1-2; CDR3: ASSIAPSGGYT
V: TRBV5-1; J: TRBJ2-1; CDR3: ASSLKMGQGHEQF
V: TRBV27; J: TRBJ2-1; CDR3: ASSLFGGGPYNEQF
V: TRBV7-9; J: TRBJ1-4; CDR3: ASRGSGSGENEKLF
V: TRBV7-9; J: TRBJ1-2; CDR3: ASSLGGGAIPFGYT
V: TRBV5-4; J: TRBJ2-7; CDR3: ASSLQDKTYEQY
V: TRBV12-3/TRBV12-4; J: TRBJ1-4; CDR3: ATQRGMNEKLF
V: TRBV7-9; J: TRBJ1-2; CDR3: ASSLDSANYGYT
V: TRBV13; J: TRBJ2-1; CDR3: ASSDGGVGEQF
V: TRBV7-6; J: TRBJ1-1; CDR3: ASSSGTGRGDTEAF
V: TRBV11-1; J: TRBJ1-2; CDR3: ASSLTGEGYT